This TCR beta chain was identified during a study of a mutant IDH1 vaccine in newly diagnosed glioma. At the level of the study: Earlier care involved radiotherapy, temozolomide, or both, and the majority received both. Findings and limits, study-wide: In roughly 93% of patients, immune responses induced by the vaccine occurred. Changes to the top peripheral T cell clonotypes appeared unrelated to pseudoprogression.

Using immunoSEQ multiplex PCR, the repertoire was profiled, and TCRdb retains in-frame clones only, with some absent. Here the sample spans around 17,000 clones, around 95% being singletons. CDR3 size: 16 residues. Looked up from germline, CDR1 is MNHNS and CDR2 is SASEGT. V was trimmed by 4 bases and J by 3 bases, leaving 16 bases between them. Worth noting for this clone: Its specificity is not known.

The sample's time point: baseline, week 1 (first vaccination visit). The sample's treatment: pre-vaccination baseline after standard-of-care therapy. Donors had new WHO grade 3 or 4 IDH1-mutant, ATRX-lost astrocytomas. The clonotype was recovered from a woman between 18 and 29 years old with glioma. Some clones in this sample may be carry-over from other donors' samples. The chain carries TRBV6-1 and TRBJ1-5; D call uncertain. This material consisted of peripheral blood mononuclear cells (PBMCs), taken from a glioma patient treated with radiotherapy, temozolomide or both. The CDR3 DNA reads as TGTGCCAGCAGTGCCCTTGGGCCCCGGGACAATCAGCCCCAGCATTTT. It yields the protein CASSALGPRDNQPQHF.